Shown below are 2 T cell receptor beta chains from a single sample sequenced in a study of cytomegalovirus exposure and HLA in healthy donors. The PCR ran on 60 Vbeta and 13 Jbeta primers. Some clones are missing from TCRdb's copy, which holds only in-frame ones; the method was immunoSEQ multiplex PCR. The table shows roughly 120,000 clones, with 77% occurring only once. Sample: PBMCs. Receptors were obtained from a man aged 45-65 years in good health and CMV-seropositive.

The chain links TRBV7-9 to TRBJ2-1; the match to TRBD2 covers 13 bases. Trimming at V came to 2 bases and at J to 9 bases, leaving 13 bases not matched to a gene. Germline-derived CDR1 and CDR2 are SEHNR and FQNEAQ (reference sequence). CDR3 length: 18 amino acids. As DNA, the CDR3 is TGTGCCAGCAGCTTATCAAGAGGACTAGCGGGAGTATCCGGTGAGCAGTTCTTC. It specifies CASSLSRGLAGVSGEQFF.

The chain uses TRBV5-5 and TRBJ1-1, with 9 bases lining up with TRBD1. Germline-derived CDR1 and CDR2 are SGHKS and YYEKEE (reference sequence). V gave up 0 bases and J gave up 1 base; unmatched junction bases: 7. The CDR3 runs 17 residues. CDR3 protein: CASSLGLLDRGNTEAFF. As DNA, the CDR3 is TGTGCCAGCAGCTTGGGGCTGTTGGACAGGGGGAACACTGAAGCTTTCTTT.